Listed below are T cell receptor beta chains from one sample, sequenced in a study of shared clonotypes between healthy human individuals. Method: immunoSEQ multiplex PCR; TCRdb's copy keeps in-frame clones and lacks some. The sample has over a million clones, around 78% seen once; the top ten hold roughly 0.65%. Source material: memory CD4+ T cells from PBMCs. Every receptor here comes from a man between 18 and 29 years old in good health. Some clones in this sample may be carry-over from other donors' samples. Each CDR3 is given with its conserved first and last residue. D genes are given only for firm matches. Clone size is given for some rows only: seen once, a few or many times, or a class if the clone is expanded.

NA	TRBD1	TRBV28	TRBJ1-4	CASSSLPGQHGEKLFF	TGTGCCAGCAGTTCGCTTCCGGGACAGCACGGCGAAAAACTGTTTTTT
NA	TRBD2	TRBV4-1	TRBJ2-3	CASSQDWGGYTDTQYF	TGCGCCAGCAGCCAAGATTGGGGGGGGTACACAGATACGCAGTATTTT
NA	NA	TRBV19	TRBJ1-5	CASSSHMDSNQPQHF	TGTGCCAGTAGTAGCCATATGGACTCTAATCAGCCCCAGCATTTT
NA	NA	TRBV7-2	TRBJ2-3	CASSLAFPDTQYF	TGTGCCAGCAGCTTAGCCTTCCCAGATACGCAGTATTTT
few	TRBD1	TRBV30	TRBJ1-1	CAWSRGRSTEAFF	TGTGCCTGGTCAAGGGGGCGCAGCACTGAAGCTTTCTTT
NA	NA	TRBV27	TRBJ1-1	CASSLIAGVTEAFF	TGTGCCAGCAGTTTAATCGCGGGGGTAACTGAAGCTTTCTTT
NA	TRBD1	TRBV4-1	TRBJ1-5	CASGTGTGGYQPQHF	TGCGCCAGCGGAACTGGGACAGGGGGCTATCAGCCCCAGCATTTT
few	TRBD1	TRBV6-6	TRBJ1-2	CASSTRDRSLYGYTF	TGTGCCAGCAGTACCCGGGACAGGAGCCTCTATGGCTACACCTTC
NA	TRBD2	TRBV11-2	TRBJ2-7	CASSPASGYSYEQYF	TGTGCCAGCAGCCCCGCTAGCGGATATTCCTACGAGCAGTACTTC
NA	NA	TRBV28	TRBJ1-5	CASRRLVQSNQPQHF	TGTGCCAGCAGGCGGTTGGTGCAGAGCAATCAGCCCCAGCATTTT
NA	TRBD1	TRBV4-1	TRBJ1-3	CASSQYFMDRIGNTIYF	TGCGCCAGCAGCCAGTATTTCATGGACAGGATTGGAAACACCATATATTTT
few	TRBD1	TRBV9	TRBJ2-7	CASSVDQGQELSEQYF	TGTGCCAGCAGCGTAGACCAGGGACAGGAGCTGAGCGAGCAGTACTTC
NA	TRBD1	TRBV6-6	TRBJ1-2	CASSADRGGGYTF	TGTGCCAGCAGTGCGGACAGGGGAGGGGGCTACACCTTC
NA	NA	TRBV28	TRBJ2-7	CASSLGQKIYEQYF	TGTGCCAGCAGTTTAGGCCAGAAAATCTACGAGCAGTACTTC
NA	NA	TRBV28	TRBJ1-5	CAAGRTKPQHF	TGTGCCGCCGGGAGGACCAAGCCCCAGCATTTT
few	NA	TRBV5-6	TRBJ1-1	CASSSQGKWFINTEAFF	TGTGCCAGCAGCTCCCAGGGGAAGTGGTTCATCAACACTGAAGCTTTCTTT
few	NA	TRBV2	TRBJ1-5	CASSPGNQPQHF	TGTGCCAGCAGTCCGGGCAATCAGCCCCAGCATTTT
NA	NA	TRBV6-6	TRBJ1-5	CASSPMQGQPQHF	TGTGCCAGCAGCCCTATGCAGGGTCAGCCCCAGCATTTT
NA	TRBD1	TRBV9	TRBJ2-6	CASSPRQGGAGANVLTF	TGTGCCAGCAGCCCCCGACAGGGTGGTGCTGGGGCCAACGTCCTGACTTTC
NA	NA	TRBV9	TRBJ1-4	CASSVGARHEKLFF	TGTGCCAGCAGCGTGGGAGCGAGGCATGAAAAACTGTTTTTT
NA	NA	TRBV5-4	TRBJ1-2	CASSLRSGGTNYGYTF	TGTGCCAGCAGCTTGAGGTCGGGAGGAACTAACTATGGCTACACCTTC
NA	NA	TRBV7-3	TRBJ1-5	CASSLVAGDQPQHF	TGTGCCAGCAGCTTAGTAGCAGGGGATCAGCCCCAGCATTTT
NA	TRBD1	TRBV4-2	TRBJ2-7	CASSQGRIRDRVPLEQYF	TGTGCCAGCAGCCAAGGGAGAATCCGGGACAGGGTCCCCCTCGAGCAGTACTTC
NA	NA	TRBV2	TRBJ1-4	CASSDVSGSNEKLFF	TGTGCCAGCAGTGATGTGAGTGGGTCTAATGAAAAACTGTTTTTT
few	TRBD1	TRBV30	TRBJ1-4	CAWSVNRGHATNEKLFF	TGTGCCTGGAGTGTTAACAGGGGCCATGCAACTAATGAAAAACTGTTTTTT
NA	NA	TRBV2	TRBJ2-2	CASSLGNTGELFF	TGTGCCAGCAGTCTCGGGAACACCGGGGAGCTGTTTTTT
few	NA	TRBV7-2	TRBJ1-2	CASSSGGRTDYGYTF	TGTGCCAGCAGCTCCGGAGGGCGGACCGACTATGGCTACACCTTC
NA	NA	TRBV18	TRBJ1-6	CASSRGSDSPLHF	TGTGCCAGCTCACGGGGCTCTGATTCACCCCTCCACTTT
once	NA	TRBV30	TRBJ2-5	CAWEGLIREGQYF	TGTGCCTGGGAGGGACTGATAAGAGAGGGCCAGTACTTC
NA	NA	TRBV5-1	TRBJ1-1	CASSFTWGNTEAFF	TGCGCCAGCAGCTTCACCTGGGGCAACACTGAAGCTTTCTTT
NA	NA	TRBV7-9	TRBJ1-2	CASSPGSSLYGYTF	TGTGCCAGCAGTCCAGGGAGTTCCCTCTATGGCTACACCTTC
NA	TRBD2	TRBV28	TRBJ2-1	CASSLSASGRASYNEQFF	TGTGCCAGCAGTTTATCTGCTAGCGGGAGGGCCTCGTACAATGAGCAGTTCTTC
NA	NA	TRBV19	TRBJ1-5	CASTPTARAYSNQPQHF	TGTGCCAGTACTCCTACGGCCAGGGCTTATAGCAATCAGCCCCAGCATTTT
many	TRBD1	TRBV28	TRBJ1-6	CASSLVRDSSYNSPLHF	TGTGCCAGCAGTCTCGTCAGGGACAGCTCCTATAATTCACCCCTCCACTTT
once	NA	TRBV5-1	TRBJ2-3	CASSLIPRESDTQYF	TGCGCCAGCAGCTTGATCCCCCGGGAGTCAGATACGCAGTATTTT
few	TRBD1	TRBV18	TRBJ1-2	CASSEGQGYGYTF	TGTGCCAGCTCTGAGGGACAGGGTTATGGCTACACCTTC
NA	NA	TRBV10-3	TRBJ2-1	CAISESKFLLPGSQFF	TGTGCCATCAGTGAGTCGAAATTCCTCCTCCCGGGGTCACAGTTCTTC